Listed below are T cell receptor beta chains from one sample, sequenced in a study of cytomegalovirus exposure and HLA in healthy donors. Repertoires were generated with immunoSEQ multiplex PCR, while TCRdb's copy carries only in-frame clones and drops some. The sample records approximately 160,000 clones, roughly 80% being singletons. Sequencing input: PBMCs. These receptors originate from a male donor in good health and CMV-seronegative. Each CDR3 is given with its conserved first and last residue. D genes are given only for firm matches. Expanded clones get a size class; other rows say once, few or many, or leave the size out.

D	size	V	length	J	DNA	CDR3
NA	NA	TRBV4-1	14	TRBJ2-1	TGCGCCAGCAGCCAAGGGGGCCCCTACAATGAGCAGTTCTTC	CASSQGGPYNEQFF
NA	NA	TRBV7-9	14	TRBJ1-1	TGTGCCAGCAGCTTCGGTAGCTTGAACACTGAAGCTTTCTTT	CASSFGSLNTEAFF
TRBD2	NA	TRBV5-4	13	TRBJ2-1	TGTGCCAGCAGCGAGGGACTAAGCAATGAGCAGTTCTTC	CASSEGLSNEQFF
NA	once	TRBV9	15	TRBJ2-1	TGTGCCAGCAGCGTAGTTCCGGGAGTAAACAATGAGCAGTTCTTC	CASSVVPGVNNEQFF
TRBD2	NA	TRBV19	17	TRBJ2-5	TGTGCCAGTAGTATAGATAGGACTAGCGGGGCCAGCAGGACCCAGTACTTC	CASSIDRTSGASRTQYF
TRBD1	NA	TRBV5-1	14	TRBJ2-7	TGCGCCAGCAGCCCCGGGACAGGGTACGGCGAGCAGTACTTC	CASSPGTGYGEQYF
TRBD2	few	TRBV7-2	15	TRBJ2-5	TGTGCCAGCAGCATATCTAGCGGGAGGCGGGAGACCCAGTACTTC	CASSISSGRRETQYF
TRBD1	NA	TRBV7-9	15	TRBJ2-3	TGTGCCAGCAGCAGGACAGGGTCTAGCACAGATACGCAGTATTTT	CASSRTGSSTDTQYF
TRBD1	NA	TRBV5-6	14	TRBJ1-5	TGTGCCAGCAGCTTCGGGACAGTCTCTCAGCCCCAGCATTTT	CASSFGTVSQPQHF
NA	NA	TRBV28	14	TRBJ2-2	TGTGCCAGCAGTTTCCAGGGAATCACCGGGGAGCTGTTTTTT	CASSFQGITGELFF
NA	NA	TRBV5-1	12	TRBJ2-7	TGCGCCAGCAGCTCCTCGGGGTACGAGCAGTACTTC	CASSSSGYEQYF
TRBD2	NA	TRBV5-1	17	TRBJ2-2	TGCGCCAGCAGCTCCGGGACTAGCGGGCTGAACACCGGGGAGCTGTTTTTT	CASSSGTSGLNTGELFF
NA	NA	TRBV19	15	TRBJ2-1	TGTGCCAGTAGTCCTCAGGTGGGGGGTCCCGGGTATCAGTTCTTC	CASSPQVGGPGYQFF
NA	NA	TRBV5-1	16	TRBJ1-6	TGCGCCAGCAGCTTGTCCTCGGGACAAGAGGGTTCACCCCTCCACTTT	CASSLSSGQEGSPLHF
TRBD1	NA	TRBV27	14	TRBJ2-3	TGTGCCAGCAGGAGACAGGGGGCAAGAGATACGCAGTATTTT	CASRRQGARDTQYF
TRBD2	NA	TRBV6-1	16	TRBJ2-7	TGTGCCAGCAGTGTCCTATTAGCGGGAGGATCCTACGAGCAGTACTTC	CASSVLLAGGSYEQYF
NA	NA	TRBV9	15	TRBJ1-6	TGTGCCAGCAGCGGGGGGGGCTCCTATAATTCACCCCTCCACTTT	CASSGGGSYNSPLHF
NA	NA	TRBV7-6	13	TRBJ2-3	TGTGCCAGCAGCTCCCGACCGGGAGATACGCAGTATTTT	CASSSRPGDTQYF
NA	NA	TRBV7-9	15	TRBJ2-1	TGTGCCAGCAGCTTAGACGGCAGGGTGGAAAATGAGCAGTTCTTC	CASSLDGRVENEQFF
TRBD1	NA	TRBV6-5	15	TRBJ1-1	TGTGCCAGCAGTTGGACAGGGGGCGAAAGCACTGAAGCTTTCTTT	CASSWTGGESTEAFF
NA	NA	TRBV14	13	TRBJ1-1	TGTGCCAGCAGCCGTTACAGGAACACTGAAGCTTTCTTT	CASSRYRNTEAFF
TRBD2	NA	TRBV5-4	18	TRBJ2-1	TGTGCCAGCAGCCCGTCTAGCGGGAGCCTTGCCCCCTACAATGAGCAGTTCTTC	CASSPSSGSLAPYNEQFF
TRBD1	few	TRBV6-5	12	TRBJ2-5	TGTGCCAGATGGGACAGCCAAGAGACCCAGTACTTC	CARWDSQETQYF
NA	NA	TRBV30	15	TRBJ2-5	TGTGCCTGTTCCCAAGTCGGCGGGGCCGGGGAGACCCAGTACTTC	CACSQVGGAGETQYF
TRBD1	NA	TRBV15	16	TRBJ1-2	TGTGCCACCAGCAGAGGGGGACGAGGACAGGCAACTGGCTACACCTTC	CATSRGGRGQATGYTF
NA	NA	TRBV7-2	13	TRBJ1-2	TGTGCCAGCAGCCCAGGGAGGAACTATGGCTACACCTTC	CASSPGRNYGYTF
NA	NA	TRBV27	13	TRBJ2-5	TGTGCCAGCAGAGGAACGGGCCGGGGGACCCAGTACTTC	CASRGTGRGTQYF
TRBD2	NA	TRBV10-3	15	TRBJ2-3	TGTGCCATCAGCCACGGACTAGCGGGGGTGGGTACGCAGTATTTT	CAISHGLAGVGTQYF
NA	few	TRBV6-5	13	TRBJ1-1	TGTGCCAGCATGATCTTCCGCGGGGAGCAAGCTTTCTTT	CASMIFRGEQAFF
NA	NA	TRBV7-8	15	TRBJ2-3	TGTGCCAGCAGCTCGATGGGGCTTGACACAGATACGCAGTATTTT	CASSSMGLDTDTQYF
NA	NA	TRBV19	17	TRBJ2-1	TGTGCCAGTACCTCAGGAAGGCTCAGGGGGACTGGGGATGAGCAGTTCTTC	CASTSGRLRGTGDEQFF
TRBD1	NA	TRBV9	14	TRBJ2-7	TGTGCCAGCAGCGTAGGGGACAGGGGCTACGAGCAGTACTTC	CASSVGDRGYEQYF
TRBD2	few	TRBV6-1	18	TRBJ2-7	TGTGCCAGCAGTGAAGCGCGGTTTATCCGGGGGGTAAGGTACGAGCAGTACTTC	CASSEARFIRGVRYEQYF
TRBD1	NA	TRBV19	16	TRBJ1-5	TGTGCCAGTAGTATTGGACAGGGGGCTAGCAATCAGCCCCAGCATTTT	CASSIGQGASNQPQHF
NA	NA	TRBV11-3	16	TRBJ1-1	TGTGCCAGCAGCTTAGGCGGACACAGGGAGTTCACTGAAGCTTTCTTT	CASSLGGHREFTEAFF
NA	few	TRBV7-3	15	TRBJ2-1	TGTGCCAGCAGCTTAAACCCAACAGGGAGTCATGAGCAGTTCTTC	CASSLNPTGSHEQFF
TRBD1	NA	TRBV28	15	TRBJ1-1	TGTGCCAGCAGTTTACGGCACAGGGGCCGGACTGAAGCTTTCTTT	CASSLRHRGRTEAFF
TRBD1	NA	TRBV7-8	14	TRBJ2-1	TGTGCCAGCAGAGACAGGGATTACTACAATGAGCAGTTCTTC	CASRDRDYYNEQFF
NA	NA	TRBV5-1	13	TRBJ2-1	TGCGCCAGCAGCTCCAACACCTACAATGAGCAGTTCTTC	CASSSNTYNEQFF
NA	NA	TRBV9	14	TRBJ1-1	TGTGCCAGCAGCGTAGTGGGGGGTGGGGGTGAAGCTTTCTTT	CASSVVGGGGEAFF
TRBD1	NA	TRBV7-9	17	TRBJ1-6	TGTGCCAGCAGACGGGGGACAGGGGACTCCTATAATTCACCCCTCCACTTT	CASRRGTGDSYNSPLHF
NA	NA	TRBV7-2	13	TRBJ1-4	TGTGCCAGCAGCTTAAATTTCCGGGAAAAACTGTTTTTT	CASSLNFREKLFF
NA	NA	TRBV29-1	12	TRBJ1-5	TGCAGCGCCGTTGTGGCCAATCAGCCCCAGCATTTT	CSAVVANQPQHF
NA	few	TRBV19	14	TRBJ2-7	TGTGCCAGTAGTCCTCCCAGGAACCCCTACGAGCAGTACTTC	CASSPPRNPYEQYF
TRBD2	few	TRBV5-1	14	TRBJ2-5	TGCGCCAGCAGCCAGACTAGCGGGCAAGAGACCCAGTACTTC	CASSQTSGQETQYF
NA	NA	TRBV6-6	13	TRBJ2-7	TGTGCCAGCAGCCTATCGGGACTCAACGAGCAGTACTTC	CASSLSGLNEQYF
NA	NA	TRBV5-1	15	TRBJ2-1	TGCGCCAGCAGCTGGCGGGACCCCGTGTCCAATGAGCAGTTCTTC	CASSWRDPVSNEQFF
NA	few	TRBV27	11	TRBJ2-7	TGTGCCATCAGGGGGGGTCCCGAGCAGTACTTC	CAIRGGPEQYF